Included here is one TCR beta chain sequence, with context. Its binding antigen is unknown. Nothing much larger sits one base from this clone, and base qualities are not available. This record comes from a study of cytotoxic CD8 clonotypes in ibrutinib-treated CLL (dated by TCRdb to the early 2020s). About the full investigation: In this cohort, approximately 15 patients were treatment-naive and about a dozen were relapsed/refractory, while about 18 had unmutated IGHV. Every remission and progressive disease sample was obtained while ibrutinib was still being received by the patients. Response samples were taken after a median of roughly 12 months on treatment, ranging from roughly 6 to 36 months. On average, each sample had about 250,000 productive templates and almost 95,000 productive rearrangements. Longitudinal samples were obtainable from about 30% of the roughly 86 participants in the trial. Cryopreserved peripheral blood mononuclear cells were obtained prior to treatment, at the time of response, and at either disease progression or sustained remission. Responses were partial in approximately 24 patients and complete in 2; after median about 68 months follow-up, about 14 stayed in remission and approximately twelve progressed. The study at large found these results: Baseline clonality exceeded that of age-matched healthy donors and correlated strongly with circulating CD8+ T-cell counts. At ibrutinib response clonality went up, during sustained remission it held steady, and at progression it dropped back toward baseline. Public clonotypes were rare and either contracted or stayed stable during treatment, and the rise in clonality at ibrutinib response reflected the expansion of private clonotypes. Sustained-remission and progressing patients did not have matched sampling times, and lymph node repertoires were not examined.

In light of the paper, this sample's time point label describes: 12 months on ibrutinib. For TCR beta library preparation, about 1.8 micrograms of genomic DNA were isolated from cryopreserved PBMCs. Longitudinal blood samples from CLL patients receiving ibrutinib monotherapy were subjected to high-throughput TCR beta sequencing. The patients took part in an open-label, single-center phase 2 trial of ibrutinib monotherapy. As encoded in the germline V gene, CDR1 is SGHTA while CDR2 is FQGNSA. The V end gives up 5 bases and the J end 1 base, leaving 13 bases in the junction not matched to a gene. Measured from the cysteine to the phenylalanine, the CDR3 is 17 residues long. Only CDR3 DNA is held: 51 bases, read in frame from base 1. On a MiSeq, deep resolution sequencing aimed for a depth between 1 in 1 million and 1 in 200,000 T cells, with each clonotype covered approximately 9.2x on average. The immunoSEQ hsTCRB Kit was used to generate TCR beta libraries. Per the source publication's procedure: ImmunoSEQ Data Assistant and ImmunoSEQ Analyzer were used for data analysis, and V, D and J genes were assigned according to IMGT definitions. Clonality, with values ranging from 0 to 1, was calculated as one minus the normalized Shannon entropy of productive rearrangement frequencies. Only overrepresented clonotypes making up at least 0.05% of each patient's repertoire were included in the public clonotype analysis. Repertoires from more than ten age-matched healthy donors in immuneACCESS were used as clonality controls. What TCRdb holds here is the immuneACCESS table cut down to in-frame rearrangements. Part of the clones is not present; checked against another copy, under half of the missing clones reflect an unresolved V gene, and the others are unexplained. Clone size and the V and J calls come from that table; the DNA yielded D and trimming. This sample gives 110,000 to 150,000 clones in total; roughly 83% of them show up just once. More than 10% of the sample is held by the ten biggest clonotypes.

This sample comprised PBMCs, obtained after 12 months of ibrutinib treatment. The clonotype originates from a human donor with chronic lymphocytic leukemia. The rearranged segments are TRBV7-2 and TRBJ2-7, with 8 central nucleotides matching TRBD1. Here the CDR3 is given as CASSGRTGSILSYEQYF. The DNA is as follows: TGTGCCAGCAGCGGCCGGACAGGGAGTATCCTTTCCTACGAGCAGTACTTC.